This is a list of T cell receptor beta chains from one sample in a study of cytomegalovirus exposure and HLA in healthy donors. Generated by immunoSEQ multiplex PCR, the TCRdb table keeps only in-frame clones and is missing some. This table holds 90,000 to 150,000 clones, about 60% found once. Material: PBMCs. The receptors here all came from a man between 40 and 49 years old in good health and CMV-seropositive. Both conserved end residues are part of each CDR3. D genes are given only for firm matches. Only some rows state a clone size, as once, few, many or a class for expanded clones.

>TRBJ2-7|TRBD1|TRBV18|NA
CASSPTGGAYEQYF
TGTGCCAGCTCACCGACAGGGGGGGCATACGAGCAGTACTTC
>TRBJ2-5|NA|TRBV9|few
CASSVVGGKGETQYF
TGTGCCAGCAGCGTAGTGGGCGGGAAGGGGGAGACCCAGTACTTC
>TRBJ2-5|NA|TRBV11-2|NA
CASSLGRPQETQYF
TGTGCCAGCAGCTTGGGCAGACCCCAAGAGACCCAGTACTTC
>TRBJ2-7|TRBD2|TRBV4-3|NA
CASSHLAGIHSYEQYF
TGCGCCAGCAGCCACCTAGCGGGGATTCACTCCTACGAGCAGTACTTC
>TRBJ2-3|TRBD2|TRBV6-4|NA
CASKTSGGADTQYF
TGTGCCAGCAAGACTAGCGGGGGGGCAGATACGCAGTATTTT
>TRBJ2-3|NA|TRBV30|NA
CAWSVSPRGTQYF
TGTGCCTGGAGTGTCTCCCCGAGAGGTACGCAGTATTTT
>TRBJ2-5|TRBD1|TRBV5-1|NA
CASSRRTAGTGVETQYF
TGCGCCAGCAGCCGGAGAACCGCCGGGACAGGGGTGGAGACCCAGTACTTC
>TRBJ2-7|TRBD2|TRBV28|NA
CASSLWSGSSYEQYF
TGTGCCAGCAGTTTATGGAGCGGGAGCTCCTACGAGCAGTACTTC
>TRBJ2-5|TRBD2|TRBV5-8|few
CASSLGYSGRTHQETQYF
TGTGCCAGCAGCTTGGGGTACAGCGGGAGGACCCACCAAGAGACCCAGTACTTC
>TRBJ1-2|TRBD1|TRBV2|NA
CASIYYGQGEGYTF
TGTGCCAGCATTTATTACGGACAGGGCGAAGGCTACACCTTC
>TRBJ2-7|TRBD2|TRBV27|NA
CASRWGSGGPGEQYF
TGTGCCAGCAGATGGGGTTCGGGGGGGCCGGGCGAGCAGTACTTC
>TRBJ2-7|NA|TRBV6-5|NA
CASSYQSETGDEQYF
TGTGCCAGCAGTTACCAGTCGGAGACAGGTGACGAGCAGTACTTC
>TRBJ1-3|NA|TRBV2|few
CASTRPMGGLGNTIYF
TGTGCCAGCACCCGACCGATGGGGGGGCTAGGAAACACCATATATTTT
>TRBJ2-2|TRBD2|TRBV7-2|NA
CASSPRLAGSQTGELFF
TGTGCCAGCAGCCCGAGACTAGCGGGATCTCAAACCGGGGAGCTGTTTTTT
>TRBJ1-1|NA|TRBV5-4|NA
CASSLGSGPSEAFF
TGTGCCAGCAGCTTGGGTAGTGGTCCGTCAGAAGCTTTCTTT
>TRBJ2-4|NA|TRBV6-5|NA
CASSYSAGAPSIQYF
TGTGCCAGCAGTTACTCGGCGGGGGCGCCCAGTATTCAGTACTTC
>TRBJ1-4|TRBD1|TRBV10-3|few
CAISPGQGKLFF
TGTGCCATCAGTCCGGGACAGGGGAAACTGTTTTTT
>TRBJ2-2|TRBD1|TRBV6-5|NA
CASSLTGAGELFF
TGTGCCAGCAGTCTTACAGGGGCCGGGGAGCTGTTTTTT
>TRBJ2-7|TRBD2|TRBV14|NA
CASSLGTRYEQYF
TGTGCCAGCAGCCTTGGGACTAGGTACGAGCAGTACTTC
>TRBJ1-5|TRBD1|TRBV28|NA
CASSYRQGNDQPQHF
TGTGCCAGCAGTTACAGACAGGGGAATGATCAGCCCCAGCATTTT
>TRBJ1-6|TRBD1|TRBV5-1|NA
CASTPGTDYSPLHF
TGCGCCAGCACCCCCGGGACAGACTATTCACCCCTCCACTTT
>TRBJ2-5|NA|TRBV5-1|once
CASSFPGSRGWQETQYF
TGCGCCAGCAGCTTCCCCGGGTCCAGAGGGTGGCAAGAGACCCAGTACTTC
>TRBJ1-2|TRBD1|TRBV7-9|NA
CASSSRQGWNYGYTF
TGTGCCAGCAGCTCTAGACAGGGGTGGAACTATGGCTACACCTTC
>TRBJ2-1|TRBD1|TRBV6-6|NA
CASSRPGTVNNEQFF
TGTGCCAGCAGTCGACCCGGGACAGTGAACAATGAGCAGTTCTTC
>TRBJ2-5|NA|TRBV5-8|NA
CASSLPTEVEETQYF
TGTGCCAGCAGCTTGCCGACAGAGGTGGAAGAGACCCAGTACTTC
>TRBJ1-2|TRBD1|TRBV7-2|NA
CASSLGQGQNYGYTF
TGTGCCAGCAGCTTGGGACAGGGGCAAAACTATGGCTACACCTTC
>TRBJ1-1|NA|TRBV27|NA
CASSYVRGVTEAFF
TGTGCCAGCAGTTACGTCCGGGGGGTCACTGAAGCTTTCTTT
>TRBJ2-7|TRBD1|TRBV7-2|NA
CASSSPAGTGGYEQYF
TGTGCCAGCAGCTCTCCGGCCGGGACAGGGGGCTACGAGCAGTACTTC
>TRBJ1-2|NA|TRBV18|NA
CASSPDQAPDGYTF
TGTGCCAGCTCACCAGACCAGGCCCCCGATGGCTACACCTTC
>TRBJ1-2|TRBD1|TRBV19|NA
CASTLDRGNYGYTF
TGTGCCAGTACCCTAGACAGGGGGAACTATGGCTACACCTTC
>TRBJ1-2|TRBD1|TRBV5-1|NA
CATRRTGNYGYTF
TGCGCCACCCGTCGGACAGGGAACTATGGCTACACCTTC
>TRBJ1-2|TRBD1|TRBV4-2|few
CASSPGQGAFGYTF
TGTGCCAGCAGCCCCGGACAGGGGGCGTTTGGCTACACCTTC
>TRBJ1-4|TRBD1|TRBV18|NA
CASSQRTGVGEKLFF
TGTGCCAGCTCACAACGGACAGGGGTTGGTGAAAAACTGTTTTTT
>TRBJ2-7|TRBD2|TRBV4-3|NA
CASSQDKAGAYEQYF
TGCGCCAGCAGCCAAGATAAAGCGGGAGCCTACGAGCAGTACTTC
>TRBJ1-4|NA|TRBV6-1|NA
CASSPRAGVGEKLFF
TGTGCCAGCAGTCCCCGGGCAGGGGTGGGTGAAAAACTGTTTTTT
>TRBJ1-4|TRBD1|TRBV7-3|few
CASSPGTARNEKLFF
TGTGCCAGCAGCCCCGGGACAGCGAGAAATGAAAAACTGTTTTTT
>TRBJ1-1|TRBD1|TRBV6-6|NA
CASSLDRLNTEAFF
TGTGCCAGCAGTTTGGACAGGCTGAACACTGAAGCTTTCTTT
>TRBJ2-3|TRBD2|TRBV7-9|NA
CASSFPRGGGSDTQYF
TGTGCCAGCAGCTTCCCCCGGGGCGGGGGATCAGATACGCAGTATTTT
>TRBJ2-5|TRBD2|TRBV5-8|NA
CASSQGTSIGRETQYF
TGTGCCAGCAGCCAAGGGACTAGCATAGGGCGGGAGACCCAGTACTTC
>TRBJ1-5|NA|TRBV5-4|NA
CASSAGGGGQPQHF
TGTGCCAGCAGCGCCGGGGGAGGGGGTCAGCCCCAGCATTTT
>TRBJ1-5|TRBD1|TRBV27|NA
CASSNRGGNQPQHF
TGTGCCAGCAGTAACAGGGGCGGCAATCAGCCCCAGCATTTT